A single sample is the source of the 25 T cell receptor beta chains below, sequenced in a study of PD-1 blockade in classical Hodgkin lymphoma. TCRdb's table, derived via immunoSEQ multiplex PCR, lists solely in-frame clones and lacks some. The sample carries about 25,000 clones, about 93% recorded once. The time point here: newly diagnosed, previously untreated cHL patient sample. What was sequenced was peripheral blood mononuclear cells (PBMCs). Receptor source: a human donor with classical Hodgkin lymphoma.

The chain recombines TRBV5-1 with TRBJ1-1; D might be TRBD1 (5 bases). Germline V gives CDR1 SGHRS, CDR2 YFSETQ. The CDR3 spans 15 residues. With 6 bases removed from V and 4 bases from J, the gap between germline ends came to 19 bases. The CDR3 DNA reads TGCGCCAGCACTAGGGGCGGGGTAATGGGCACTGAAGCTTTCTTT. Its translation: CASTRGGVMGTEAFF.

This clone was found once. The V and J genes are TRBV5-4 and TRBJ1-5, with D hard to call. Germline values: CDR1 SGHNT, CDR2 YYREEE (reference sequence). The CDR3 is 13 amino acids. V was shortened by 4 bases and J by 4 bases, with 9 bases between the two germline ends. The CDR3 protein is CASSVGRNQPQHF. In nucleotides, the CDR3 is TGTGCCAGCAGCGTCGGACGGAATCAGCCCCAGCATTTT.

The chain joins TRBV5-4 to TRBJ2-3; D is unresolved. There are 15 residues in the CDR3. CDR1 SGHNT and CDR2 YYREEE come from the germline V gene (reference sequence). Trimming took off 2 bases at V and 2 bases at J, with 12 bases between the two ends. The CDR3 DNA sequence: TGTGCCAGCAGCTTATACAGCAGTTCCACAGATACGCAGTATTTT. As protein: CASSLYSSSTDTQYF.

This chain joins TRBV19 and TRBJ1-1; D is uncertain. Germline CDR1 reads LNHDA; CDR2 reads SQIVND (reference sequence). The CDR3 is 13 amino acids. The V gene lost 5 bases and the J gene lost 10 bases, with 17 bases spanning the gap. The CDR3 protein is CASSPAGGSRAFF. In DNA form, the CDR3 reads TGTGCCAGTAGTCCGGCGGGCGGCAGTCGAGCTTTCTTT.

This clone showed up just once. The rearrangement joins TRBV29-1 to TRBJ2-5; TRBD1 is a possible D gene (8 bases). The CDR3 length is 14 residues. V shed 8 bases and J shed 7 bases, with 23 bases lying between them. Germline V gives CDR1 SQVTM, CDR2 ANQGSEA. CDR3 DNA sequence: TGCAGCTTAGGACAGGGAGGGGATGTAGGGACCCAGTACTTC. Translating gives CSLGQGGDVGTQYF.

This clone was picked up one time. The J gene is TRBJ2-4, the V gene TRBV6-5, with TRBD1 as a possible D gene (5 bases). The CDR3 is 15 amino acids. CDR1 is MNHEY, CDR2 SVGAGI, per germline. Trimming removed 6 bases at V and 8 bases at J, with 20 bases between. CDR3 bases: TGTGCCAGCAGCAGAGCTAGGGGAATGGCGGACATTCAGTACTTC. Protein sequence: CASSRARGMADIQYF.

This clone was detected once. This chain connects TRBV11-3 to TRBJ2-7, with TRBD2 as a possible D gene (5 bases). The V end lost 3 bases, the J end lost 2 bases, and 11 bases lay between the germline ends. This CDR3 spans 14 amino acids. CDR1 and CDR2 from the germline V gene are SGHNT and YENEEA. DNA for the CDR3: TGTGCCAGCAGCTTTACGGGATCCGCCTACGAGCAGTACTTC. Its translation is CASSFTGSAYEQYF.

The CDR3 DNA reads as TGTGCCAGCAGCTTTTCTGAAAAACTGTTTTTT. Its translation is CASSFSEKLFF. This chain joins TRBV13 and TRBJ1-4; D is unresolved. V was clipped by 3 bases and J by 7 bases, with 3 bases between them. Germline CDR1 is PRHDT and CDR2 is FYEKMQ (reference sequence). CDR3 length: 11 amino acids.

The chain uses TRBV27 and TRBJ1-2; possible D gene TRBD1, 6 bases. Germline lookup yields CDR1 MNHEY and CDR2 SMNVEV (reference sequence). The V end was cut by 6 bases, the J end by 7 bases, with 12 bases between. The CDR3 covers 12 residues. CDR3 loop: CASRGSGVGYTF. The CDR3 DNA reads TGTGCCAGCAGAGGATCAGGGGTTGGCTACACCTTC.

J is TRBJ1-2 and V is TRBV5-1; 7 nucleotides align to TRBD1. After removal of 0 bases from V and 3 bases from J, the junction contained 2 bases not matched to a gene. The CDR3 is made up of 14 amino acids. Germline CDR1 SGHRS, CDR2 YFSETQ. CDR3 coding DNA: TGCGCCAGCAGCTTGGACAGGGGTGACTATGGCTACACCTTC. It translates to CASSLDRGDYGYTF.

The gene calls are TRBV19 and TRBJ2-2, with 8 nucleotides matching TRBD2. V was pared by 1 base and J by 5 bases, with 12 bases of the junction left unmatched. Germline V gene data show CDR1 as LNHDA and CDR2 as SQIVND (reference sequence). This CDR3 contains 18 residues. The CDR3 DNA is TGTGCCAGTAGTATAGGTTGGTCTAGCGGGTTGAGAACCGGGGAGCTGTTTTTT. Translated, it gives CASSIGWSSGLRTGELFF.

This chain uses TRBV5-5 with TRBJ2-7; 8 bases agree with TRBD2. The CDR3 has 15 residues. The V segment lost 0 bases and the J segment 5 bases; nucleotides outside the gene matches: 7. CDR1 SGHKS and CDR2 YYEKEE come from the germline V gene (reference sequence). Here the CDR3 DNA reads TGTGCCAGCAGCTTGGTACCGGGGGGGCCGAACGAGCAGTACTTC. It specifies CASSLVPGGPNEQYF.

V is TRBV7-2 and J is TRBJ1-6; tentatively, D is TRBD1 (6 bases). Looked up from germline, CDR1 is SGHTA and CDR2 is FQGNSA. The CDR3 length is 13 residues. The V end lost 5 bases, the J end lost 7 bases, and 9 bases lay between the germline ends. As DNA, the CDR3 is TGTGCCAGCAGCATCCAGGGGAATTCACCCCTCCACTTT. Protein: CASSIQGNSPLHF.

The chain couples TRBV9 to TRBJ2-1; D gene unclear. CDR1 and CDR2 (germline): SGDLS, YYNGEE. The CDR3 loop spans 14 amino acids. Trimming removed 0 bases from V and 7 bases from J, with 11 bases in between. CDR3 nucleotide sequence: TGTGCCAGCAGCGTAGGAGGTCCCGGGAATGAGCAGTTCTTC. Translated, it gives CASSVGGPGNEQFF.

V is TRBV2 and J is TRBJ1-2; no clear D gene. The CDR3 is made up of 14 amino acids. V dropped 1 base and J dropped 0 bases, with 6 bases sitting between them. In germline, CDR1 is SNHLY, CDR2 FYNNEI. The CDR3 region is CASSEDRSNYGYTF. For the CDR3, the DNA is TGTGCCAGCAGTGAAGACAGATCTAACTATGGCTACACCTTC.

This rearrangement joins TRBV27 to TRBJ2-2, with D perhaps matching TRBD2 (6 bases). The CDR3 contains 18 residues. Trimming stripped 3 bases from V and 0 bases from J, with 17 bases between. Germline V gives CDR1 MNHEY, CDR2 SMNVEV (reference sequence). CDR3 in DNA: TGTGCCAGCAGTTTCGGCGGGACGGACTACGCGAACACCGGGGAGCTGTTTTTT. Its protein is CASSFGGTDYANTGELFF.

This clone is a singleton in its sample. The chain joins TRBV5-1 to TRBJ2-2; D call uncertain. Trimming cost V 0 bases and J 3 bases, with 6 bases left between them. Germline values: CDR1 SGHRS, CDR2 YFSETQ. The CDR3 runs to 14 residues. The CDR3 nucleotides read TGCGCCAGCAGCTTGGACGGCGACACCGGGGAGCTGTTTTTT. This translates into CASSLDGDTGELFF.

CDR3 in amino acids: CASSELGARTDTQYF. CDR3 nucleotide sequence: TGTGCCAGCAGTGAACTGGGGGCGCGCACAGATACGCAGTATTTT. V usage is TRBV2 and J usage is TRBJ2-3, with D possibly being TRBD1 (6 bases). Germline V gene data show CDR1 as SNHLY and CDR2 as FYNNEI. The CDR3 runs to 15 residues. Trimming pared 2 bases from V and 1 base from J, leaving 10 bases between.

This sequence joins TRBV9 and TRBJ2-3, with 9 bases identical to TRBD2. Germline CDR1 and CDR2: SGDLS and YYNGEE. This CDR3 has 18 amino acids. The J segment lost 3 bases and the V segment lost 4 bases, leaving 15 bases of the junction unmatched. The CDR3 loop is CASSLPRQGAGGTDTQYF. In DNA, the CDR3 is TGTGCCAGCAGCCTTCCTAGACAGGGTGCGGGGGGGACAGATACGCAGTATTTT.

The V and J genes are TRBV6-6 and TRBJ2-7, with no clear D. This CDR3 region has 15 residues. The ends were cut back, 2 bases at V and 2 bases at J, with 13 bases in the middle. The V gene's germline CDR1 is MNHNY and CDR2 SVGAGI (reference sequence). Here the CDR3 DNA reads TGTGCCAGCAGTTACGTCTGGGAAGGAACCTACGAGCAGTACTTC. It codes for CASSYVWEGTYEQYF.

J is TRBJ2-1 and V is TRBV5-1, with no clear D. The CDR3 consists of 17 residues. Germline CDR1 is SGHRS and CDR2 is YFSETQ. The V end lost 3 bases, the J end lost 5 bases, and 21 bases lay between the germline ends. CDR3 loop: CASSSFLGQTQNNEQFF. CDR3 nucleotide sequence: TGCGCCAGCAGCTCGTTTTTAGGGCAGACTCAAAACAATGAGCAGTTCTTC.

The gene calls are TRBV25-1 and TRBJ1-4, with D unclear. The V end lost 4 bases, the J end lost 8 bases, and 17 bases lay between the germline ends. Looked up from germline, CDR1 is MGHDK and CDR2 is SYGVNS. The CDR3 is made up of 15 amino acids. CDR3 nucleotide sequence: TGTGCCAGCAGTGCGTCCATGGCGTTCTGGGAAAAACTGTTTTTT. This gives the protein CASSASMAFWEKLFF.

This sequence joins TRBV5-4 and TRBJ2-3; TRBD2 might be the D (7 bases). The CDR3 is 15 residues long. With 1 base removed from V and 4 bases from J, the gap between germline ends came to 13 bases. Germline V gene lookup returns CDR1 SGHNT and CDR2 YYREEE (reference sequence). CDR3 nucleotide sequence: TGTGCCAGCAGCTTGTCCGGGGGGCCGTCAGATACGCAGTATTTT. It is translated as CASSLSGGPSDTQYF.

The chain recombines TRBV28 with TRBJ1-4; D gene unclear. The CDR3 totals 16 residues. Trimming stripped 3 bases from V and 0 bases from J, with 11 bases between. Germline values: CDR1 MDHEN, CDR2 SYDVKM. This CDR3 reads CASSFRPPPTNEKLFF. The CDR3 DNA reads TGTGCCAGCAGTTTCCGCCCCCCGCCAACTAATGAAAAACTGTTTTTT.

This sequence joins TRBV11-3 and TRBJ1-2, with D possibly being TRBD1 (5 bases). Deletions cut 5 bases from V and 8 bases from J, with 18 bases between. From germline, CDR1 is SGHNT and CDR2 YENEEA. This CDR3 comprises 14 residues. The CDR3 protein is CASSLVAGGIGYTF. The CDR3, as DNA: TGTGCCAGCAGCCTCGTAGCTGGGGGAATCGGCTACACCTTC.